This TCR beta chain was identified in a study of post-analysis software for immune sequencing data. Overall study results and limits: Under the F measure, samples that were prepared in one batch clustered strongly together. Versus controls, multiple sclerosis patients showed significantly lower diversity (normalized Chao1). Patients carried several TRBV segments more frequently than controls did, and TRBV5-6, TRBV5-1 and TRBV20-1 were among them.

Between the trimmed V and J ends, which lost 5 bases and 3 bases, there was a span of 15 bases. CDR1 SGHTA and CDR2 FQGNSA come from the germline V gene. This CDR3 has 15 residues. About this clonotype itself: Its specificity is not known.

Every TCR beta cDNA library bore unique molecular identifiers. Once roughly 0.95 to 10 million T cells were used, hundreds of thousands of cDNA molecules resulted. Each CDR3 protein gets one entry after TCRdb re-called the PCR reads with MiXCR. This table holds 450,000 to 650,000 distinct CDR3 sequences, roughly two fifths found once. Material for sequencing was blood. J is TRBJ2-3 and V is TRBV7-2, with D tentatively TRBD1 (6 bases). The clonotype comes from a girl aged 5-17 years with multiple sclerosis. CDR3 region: CASSPRSRGTDTQYF. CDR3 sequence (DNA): TGTGCCAGCAGCCCCCGGTCAAGGGGGACAGATACGCAGTATTTT.